The 9 T cell receptor beta chains below all came from one sample that was sequenced in a study of blood T cell repertoires in COVID-19. The table came from immunoSEQ multiplex PCR; TCRdb's copy has only in-frame clones and leaves some out. Altogether a few hundred thousand clones are present, 88% being singletons, with the ten largest covering over 0.55%. Material for sequencing was peripheral blood. These receptors came from a human donor in a cohort sampled during active COVID-19.

V is TRBV28 and J is TRBJ2-7; 8 bases are a match to TRBD2. This CDR3 comprises 13 residues. J was trimmed by 3 bases and V by 2 bases; bases with no gene match: 0. Germline CDR1 reads MDHEN; CDR2 reads SYDVKM. In nucleotides, the CDR3 is TGTGCCAGCAGTTTAGGGACTAGCTACGAGCAGTACTTC. This sequence encodes CASSLGTSYEQYF.

This chain connects TRBV5-1 to TRBJ2-1; D gene ambiguous. Germline CDR1 reads SGHRS; CDR2 reads YFSETQ. The V end lost 0 bases, the J end lost 6 bases, and 13 bases lay between the germline ends. The CDR3 is 15 residues long. CDR3 in DNA: TGCGCCAGCAGCTTGGAACCTCGAGCGTCCAATGAGCAGTTCTTC. It translates to CASSLEPRASNEQFF. The variable domain in full, completed from reference TRBV5-1 and TRBJ2-1, reads KAGVTQTPRYLIKTRGQQVTLSCSPISGHRSVSWYQQTPGQGLQFLFEYFSETQRNKGNFPGRFSGRQFSNSRSEMNVSTLELGDSALYLCASSLEPRASNEQFFGPGTRLTVL.

The rearrangement joins TRBV24-1 to TRBJ2-5; weak D call: TRBD2 (7 bases). Germline CDR1 and CDR2: KGHDR and SFDVKD. Trimming cost V 1 base and J 5 bases, with 13 bases left between them. The CDR3 spans 15 residues. This CDR3 reads CATSDFSGGRETQYF. The CDR3 region has the DNA TGTGCCACCAGTGATTTTTCGGGGGGCCGTGAGACCCAGTACTTC.

This clone turned up a few times. The gene calls are TRBV7-9 and TRBJ1-1, with D possibly TRBD1 on 6 matching bases. The CDR3 extends over 11 amino acids. V lost 1 base and J 9 bases, leaving 6 bases between the germline ends. Germline V gene data show CDR1 as SEHNR and CDR2 as FQNEAQ (reference sequence). This CDR3 reads CASSLGDKAFF. DNA for the CDR3: TGTGCCAGCAGCTTAGGGGACAAAGCTTTCTTT. Based on the CDR3 plus reference TRBV7-9 and TRBJ1-1, the full variable domain is DTGVSQNPRHKITKRGQNVTFRCDPISEHNRLYWYRQTLGQGPEFLTYFQNEAQLEKSRLLSDRFSAERPKGSFSTLEIQRTEQGDSAMYLCASSLGDKAFFGQGTRLTVV.

The chain has TRBV5-4 and TRBJ1-4, with TRBD1 as a possible D gene (5 bases). CDR3 length equals 15 residues. CDR1 is SGHNT, CDR2 YYREEE, per germline (reference sequence). The ends were cut back, 3 bases at V and 2 bases at J, with 11 bases in the middle. CDR3 sequence: CASSWGRGTNEKLFF. The CDR3 region has the DNA TGTGCCAGCAGCTGGGGAAGGGGTACTAATGAAAAACTGTTTTTT.

This clone was observed a single time. The rearrangement links TRBV23-1 to TRBJ1-1; 9 nucleotides align to TRBD1. TRBV23-1 counts as an open reading frame of uncertain function. The CDR3 contains 17 residues. V was pared by 3 bases and J by 1 base, with 9 bases of the junction left unmatched. The CDR3 region is CASSQTGGTPKNTEAFF. In DNA, the CDR3 is TGCGCCAGCAGTCAGACAGGGGGTACCCCAAAGAACACTGAAGCTTTCTTT.

V and J are TRBV28 and TRBJ2-1; 11 bases match TRBD2. Trimming removed 5 bases from V and 4 bases from J; junction bases left unmatched: 4. In germline, CDR1 is MDHEN, CDR2 SYDVKM. The length of the CDR3 is 15 residues. The CDR3 region is CASSIGLAGYNEQFF. The CDR3 nucleotides are TGTGCCAGCAGTATTGGACTAGCGGGTTACAATGAGCAGTTCTTC.

The chain links TRBV2 to TRBJ2-7; tentative D call: TRBD2 (7 bases). CDR1 SNHLY and CDR2 FYNNEI come from the germline V gene. The CDR3 consists of 17 residues. Trimming left V 3 bases short and J 5 bases short, with 23 bases between. CDR3 DNA sequence: TGTGCCAGCAGTGAGGGCCGTAAGGGGGGGGTAACGGACGAGCAGTACTTC. This encodes CASSEGRKGGVTDEQYF.

The rearrangement links TRBV19 to TRBJ2-3; 7 nucleotides agree with TRBD1. V dropped 3 bases and J dropped 2; count of bases not matched to a gene: 8. CDR3 size: 16 residues. Germline CDR1 is LNHDA and CDR2 is SQIVND (reference sequence). The CDR3 loop reads CASSIPRQGPTDTQYF. The CDR3, as DNA: TGTGCCAGTAGTATTCCCCGACAGGGTCCCACAGATACGCAGTATTTT. The full variable domain, rest sourced from reference TRBV19 and TRBJ2-3, is DGGITQSPKYLFRKEGQNVTLSCEQNLNHDAMYWYRQDPGQGLRLIYYSQIVNDFQKGDIAEGYSVSREKKESFPLTVTSAQKNPTAFYLCASSIPRQGPTDTQYFGPGTRLTVL.